This T cell receptor (beta chain) was obtained from a study of chemoradiotherapy in HPV16-positive cancers. This CDR3 has 15 amino acids. Germline CDR1 and CDR2: SGHDN and FVKESK. Trimming took 2 bases from V and 8 from J, leaving 15 bases between them. The assay was immunoSEQ multiplex PCR, and TCRdb's table has in-frame clones only and misses some. Of about 35,000 clones listed, about 86% were seen once; the top ten hold about 2%. The receptor was derived from a human donor with HPV-associated anogenital cancer. The sequences come from blood, collected from a patient who underwent chemoradiotherapy. The chain is built from TRBV14 and TRBJ1-4; perhaps TRBD1 as D (6 bases). The CDR3 reads CASSQFAGVREKLFF. The DNA of the CDR3 is TGTGCCAGCAGCCAATTCGCAGGGGTGAGGGAAAAACTGTTTTTT.